The subject of this entry is one T cell receptor beta chain. Its antigen is as yet unknown. One entry per CDR3 protein, without DNA, is what TCRdb gives after re-calling the 5' RACE reads. The sample's table shows 300,000 to 400,000 distinct CDR3 sequences. The source of the sample is a study of monozygotic twins with inflammatory bowel disease. Study results and limitations: The existence of one strong signal or clonotype linked to IBD lacked support. The inverse Simpson measure of TCRbeta diversity was lower in IBD patients than in healthy co-twins.

CDR1 and CDR2 from the germline V gene are LNHNV and YYDKDF (reference sequence). This CDR3 comprises 16 residues. The rearrangement links TRBV15 to TRBJ2-3. This clonotype was sampled from a human donor with ulcerative colitis or Crohn's disease, or a healthy co-twin of an affected twin (not recorded which). Sequencing was performed on blood. The chain's CDR3 is CATSRDPAASTDTQYF.